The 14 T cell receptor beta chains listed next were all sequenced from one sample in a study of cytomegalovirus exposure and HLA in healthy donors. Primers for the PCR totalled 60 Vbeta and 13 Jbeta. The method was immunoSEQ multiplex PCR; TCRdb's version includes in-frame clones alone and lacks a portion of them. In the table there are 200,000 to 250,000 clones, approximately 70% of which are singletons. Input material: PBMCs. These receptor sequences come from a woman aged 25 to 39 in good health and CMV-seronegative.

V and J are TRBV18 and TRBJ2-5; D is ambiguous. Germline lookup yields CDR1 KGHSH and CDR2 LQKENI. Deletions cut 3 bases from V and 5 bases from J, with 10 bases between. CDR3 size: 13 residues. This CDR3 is CASSPRHGETQYF. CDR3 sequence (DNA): TGTGCCAGCTCACCCCGTCACGGGGAGACCCAGTACTTC.

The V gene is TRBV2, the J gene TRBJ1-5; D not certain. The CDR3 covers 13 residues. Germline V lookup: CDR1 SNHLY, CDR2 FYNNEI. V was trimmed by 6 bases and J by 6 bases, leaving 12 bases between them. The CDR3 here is CASRGDIGQPQHF. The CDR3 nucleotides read TGTGCCAGCAGGGGTGACATCGGTCAGCCCCAGCATTTT.

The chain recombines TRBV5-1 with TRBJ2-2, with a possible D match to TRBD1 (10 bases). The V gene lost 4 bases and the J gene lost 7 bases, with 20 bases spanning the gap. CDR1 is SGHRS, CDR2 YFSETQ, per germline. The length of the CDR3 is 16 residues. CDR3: CASSAGGTGALGELFF. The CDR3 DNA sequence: TGCGCCAGCAGCGCGGGAGGGACAGGGGCCCTCGGGGAGCTGTTTTTT.

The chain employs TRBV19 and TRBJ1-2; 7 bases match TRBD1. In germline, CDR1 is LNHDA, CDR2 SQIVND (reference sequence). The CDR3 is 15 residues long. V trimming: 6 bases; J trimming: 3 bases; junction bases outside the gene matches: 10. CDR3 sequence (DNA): TGTGCCAGTAGGCCCACCGGGACAGCGTACTATGGCTACACCTTC. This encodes CASRPTGTAYYGYTF.

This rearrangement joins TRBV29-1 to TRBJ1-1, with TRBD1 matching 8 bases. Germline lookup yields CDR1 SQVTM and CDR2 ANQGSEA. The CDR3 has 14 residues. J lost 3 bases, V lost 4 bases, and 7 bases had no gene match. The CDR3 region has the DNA TGCAGCGTTGGACTACAGGGGGAAGACACTGAAGCTTTCTTT. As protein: CSVGLQGEDTEAFF. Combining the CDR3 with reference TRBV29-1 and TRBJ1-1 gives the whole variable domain SAVISQKPSRDICQRGTSLTIQCQVDSQVTMMFWYRQQPGQSLTLIATANQGSEATYESGFVIDKFPISRPNLTFSTLTVSNMSPEDSSIYLCSVGLQGEDTEAFFGQGTRLTVV.

The CDR3 DNA reads as TGTGCCAGCAGGTCCGGGACATCCTACGAGCAGTACTTC. This translates into CASRSGTSYEQYF. The chain has TRBV25-1 and TRBJ2-7, with a tentative D call TRBD1 (6 bases). The V gene's germline CDR1 is MGHDK and CDR2 SYGVNS. Deletions cut 6 bases from V and 1 base from J, with 10 bases between. The CDR3 extends over 13 amino acids.

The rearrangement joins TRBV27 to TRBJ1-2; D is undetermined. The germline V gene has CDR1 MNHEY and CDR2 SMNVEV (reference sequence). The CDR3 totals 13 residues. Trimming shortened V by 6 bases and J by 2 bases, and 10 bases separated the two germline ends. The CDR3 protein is CASRATGNYGYTF. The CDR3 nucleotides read TGTGCCAGCAGGGCGACCGGGAACTATGGCTACACCTTC.

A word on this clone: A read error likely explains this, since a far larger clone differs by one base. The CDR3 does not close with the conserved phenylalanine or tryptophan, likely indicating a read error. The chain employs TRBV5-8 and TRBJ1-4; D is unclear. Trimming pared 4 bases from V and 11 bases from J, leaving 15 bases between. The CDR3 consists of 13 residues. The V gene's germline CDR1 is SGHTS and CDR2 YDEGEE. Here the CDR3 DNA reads TGTGCCAGCAGCCCAATTATTACTATGAAACTGTTTTTG. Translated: CASSPIITMKLFL.

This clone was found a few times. CDR3 DNA: TGTGCCAGCAGCTTAGAGGGGACTAGGGTCCCAGATACGCAGTATTTT. This codes for CASSLEGTRVPDTQYF. The chain couples TRBV13 to TRBJ2-3; 8 bases agree with TRBD2. Germline values: CDR1 PRHDT, CDR2 FYEKMQ (reference sequence). The V gene end was trimmed by 1 base and the J gene end by 4 bases; junction bases not matched to a gene: 7. The CDR3 covers 16 residues. The full variable domain, rest sourced from reference TRBV13 and TRBJ2-3, is AAGVIQSPRHLIKEKRETATLKCYPIPRHDTVYWYQQGPGQDPQFLISFYEKMQSDKGSIPDRFSAQQFSDYHSELNMSSLELGDSALYFCASSLEGTRVPDTQYFGPGTRLTVL.

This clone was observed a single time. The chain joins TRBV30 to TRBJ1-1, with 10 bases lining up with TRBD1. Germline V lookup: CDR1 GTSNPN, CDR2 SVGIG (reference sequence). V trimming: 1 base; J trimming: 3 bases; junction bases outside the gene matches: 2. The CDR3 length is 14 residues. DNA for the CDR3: TGTGCCTGGAGTGCCGGGACAGGGGACACTGAAGCTTTCTTT. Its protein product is CAWSAGTGDTEAFF.

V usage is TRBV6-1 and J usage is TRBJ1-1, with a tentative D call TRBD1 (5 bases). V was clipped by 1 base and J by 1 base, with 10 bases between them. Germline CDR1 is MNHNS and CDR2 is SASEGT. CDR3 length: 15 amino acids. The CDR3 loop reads CASSEVRGRNTEAFF. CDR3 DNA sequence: TGTGCCAGCAGTGAAGTTAGGGGTAGGAACACTGAAGCTTTCTTT.

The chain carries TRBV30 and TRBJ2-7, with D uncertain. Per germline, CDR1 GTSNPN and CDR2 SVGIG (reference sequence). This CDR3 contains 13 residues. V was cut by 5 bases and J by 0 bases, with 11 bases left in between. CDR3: CAWRNRSSYEQYF. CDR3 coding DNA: TGTGCCTGGCGAAACCGGAGCTCCTACGAGCAGTACTTC.

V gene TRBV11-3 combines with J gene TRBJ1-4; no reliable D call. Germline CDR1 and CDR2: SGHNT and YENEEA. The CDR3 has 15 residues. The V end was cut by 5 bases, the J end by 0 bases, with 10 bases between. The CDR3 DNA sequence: TGTGCCAGCAGCGCCGAGGGTGCAACTAATGAAAAACTGTTTTTT. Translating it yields CASSAEGATNEKLFF. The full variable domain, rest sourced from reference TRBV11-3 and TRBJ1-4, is EAGVVQSPRYKIIEKKQPVAFWCNPISGHNTLYWYLQNLGQGPELLIRYENEEAVDDSQLPKDRFSAERLKGVDSTLKIQPAELGDSAVYLCASSAEGATNEKLFFGSGTQLSVL.

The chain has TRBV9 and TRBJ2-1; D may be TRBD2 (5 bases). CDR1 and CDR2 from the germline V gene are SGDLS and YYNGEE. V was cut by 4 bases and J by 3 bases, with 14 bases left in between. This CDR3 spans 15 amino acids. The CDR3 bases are TGTGCCAGCAGCCAAAACGGGGATCTCTACAATGAGCAGTTCTTC. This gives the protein CASSQNGDLYNEQFF.